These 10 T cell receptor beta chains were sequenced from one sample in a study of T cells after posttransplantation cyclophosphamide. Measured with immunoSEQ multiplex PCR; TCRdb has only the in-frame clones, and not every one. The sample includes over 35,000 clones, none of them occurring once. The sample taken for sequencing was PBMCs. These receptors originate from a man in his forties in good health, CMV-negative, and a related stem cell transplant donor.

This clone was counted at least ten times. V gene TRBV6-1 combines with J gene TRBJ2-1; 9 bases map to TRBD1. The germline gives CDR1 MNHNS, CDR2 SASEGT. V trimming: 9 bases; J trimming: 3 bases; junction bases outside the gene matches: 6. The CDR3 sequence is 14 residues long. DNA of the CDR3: TGTGCCAGTTCCGGGACAGGGTACTACAATGAGCAGTTCTTC. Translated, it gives CASSGTGYYNEQFF.

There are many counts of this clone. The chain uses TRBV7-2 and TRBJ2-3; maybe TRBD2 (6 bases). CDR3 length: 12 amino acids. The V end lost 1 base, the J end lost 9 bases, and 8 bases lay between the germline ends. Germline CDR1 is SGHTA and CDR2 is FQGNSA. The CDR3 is CASSLEAGTQYF. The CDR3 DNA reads TGTGCCAGCAGCTTAGAGGCGGGAACGCAGTATTTT.

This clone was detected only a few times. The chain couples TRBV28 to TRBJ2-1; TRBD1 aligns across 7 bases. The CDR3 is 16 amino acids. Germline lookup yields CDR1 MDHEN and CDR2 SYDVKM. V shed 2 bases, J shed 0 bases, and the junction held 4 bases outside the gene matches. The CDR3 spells CASSLTGVSSYNEQFF. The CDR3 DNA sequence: TGTGCCAGCAGTTTAACAGGGGTTAGCTCCTACAATGAGCAGTTCTTC.

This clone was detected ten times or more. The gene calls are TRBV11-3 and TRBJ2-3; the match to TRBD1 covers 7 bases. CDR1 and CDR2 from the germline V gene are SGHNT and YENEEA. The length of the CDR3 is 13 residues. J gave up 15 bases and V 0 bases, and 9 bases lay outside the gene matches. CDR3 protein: CASSLDHRDSTYF. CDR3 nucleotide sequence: TGTGCCAGCAGCTTAGATCATCGGGACAGCACATATTTT.

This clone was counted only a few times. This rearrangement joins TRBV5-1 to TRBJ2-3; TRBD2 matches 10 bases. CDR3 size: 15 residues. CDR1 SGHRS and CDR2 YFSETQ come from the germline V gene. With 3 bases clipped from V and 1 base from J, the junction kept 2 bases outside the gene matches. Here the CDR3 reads CASSSLAGGTDTQYF. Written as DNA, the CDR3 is TGCGCCAGCAGCTCGCTAGCGGGGGGCACAGATACGCAGTATTTT. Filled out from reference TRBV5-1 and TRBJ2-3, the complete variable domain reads KAGVTQTPRYLIKTRGQQVTLSCSPISGHRSVSWYQQTPGQGLQFLFEYFSETQRNKGNFPGRFSGRQFSNSRSEMNVSTLELGDSALYLCASSSLAGGTDTQYFGPGTRLTVL.

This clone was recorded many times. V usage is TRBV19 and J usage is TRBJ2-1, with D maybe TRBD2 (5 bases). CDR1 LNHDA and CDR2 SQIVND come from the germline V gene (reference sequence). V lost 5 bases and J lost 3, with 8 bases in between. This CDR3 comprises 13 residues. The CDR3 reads CASSLGSYNEQFF. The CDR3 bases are TGTGCCAGTAGTCTGGGGAGCTACAATGAGCAGTTCTTC.

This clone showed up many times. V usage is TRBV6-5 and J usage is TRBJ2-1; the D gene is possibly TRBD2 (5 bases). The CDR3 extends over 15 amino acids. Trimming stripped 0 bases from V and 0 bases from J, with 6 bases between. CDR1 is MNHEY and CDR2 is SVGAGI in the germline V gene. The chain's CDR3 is CASSYSLVSYNEQFF. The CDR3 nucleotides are TGTGCCAGCAGTTACTCACTAGTCTCCTACAATGAGCAGTTCTTC.

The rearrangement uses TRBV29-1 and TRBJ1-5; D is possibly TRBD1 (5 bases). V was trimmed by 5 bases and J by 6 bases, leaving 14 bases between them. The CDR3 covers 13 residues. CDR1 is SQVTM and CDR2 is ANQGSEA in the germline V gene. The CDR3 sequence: CSVFWGVGQPQHF. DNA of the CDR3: TGCAGCGTTTTTTGGGGCGTAGGTCAGCCCCAGCATTTT. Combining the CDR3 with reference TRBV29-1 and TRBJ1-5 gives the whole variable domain SAVISQKPSRDICQRGTSLTIQCQVDSQVTMMFWYRQQPGQSLTLIATANQGSEATYESGFVIDKFPISRPNLTFSTLTVSNMSPEDSSIYLCSVFWGVGQPQHFGDGTRLSIL.

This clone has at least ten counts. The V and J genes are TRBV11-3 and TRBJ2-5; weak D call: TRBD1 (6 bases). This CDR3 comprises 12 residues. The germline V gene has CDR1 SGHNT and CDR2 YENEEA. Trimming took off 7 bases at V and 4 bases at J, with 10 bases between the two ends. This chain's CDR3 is CASTGQPETQYF. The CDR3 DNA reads TGTGCCAGCACAGGACAGCCAGAGACCCAGTACTTC. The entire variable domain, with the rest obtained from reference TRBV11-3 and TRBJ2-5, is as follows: EAGVVQSPRYKIIEKKQPVAFWCNPISGHNTLYWYLQNLGQGPELLIRYENEEAVDDSQLPKDRFSAERLKGVDSTLKIQPAELGDSAVYLCASTGQPETQYFGPGTRLLVL.

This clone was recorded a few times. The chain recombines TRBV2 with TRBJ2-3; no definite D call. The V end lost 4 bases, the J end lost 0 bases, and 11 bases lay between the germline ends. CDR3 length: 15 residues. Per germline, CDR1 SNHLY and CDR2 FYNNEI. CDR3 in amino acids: CASSGPARSTDTQYF. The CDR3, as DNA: TGTGCCAGCAGTGGACCGGCTAGAAGCACAGATACGCAGTATTTT.